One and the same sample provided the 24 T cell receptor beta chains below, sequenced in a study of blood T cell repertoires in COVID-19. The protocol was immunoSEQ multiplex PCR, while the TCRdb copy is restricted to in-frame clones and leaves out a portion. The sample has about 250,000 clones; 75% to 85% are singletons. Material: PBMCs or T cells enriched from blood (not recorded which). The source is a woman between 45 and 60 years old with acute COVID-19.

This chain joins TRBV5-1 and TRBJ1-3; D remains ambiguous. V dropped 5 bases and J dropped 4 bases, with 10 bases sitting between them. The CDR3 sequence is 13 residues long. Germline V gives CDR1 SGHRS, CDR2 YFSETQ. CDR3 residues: CASRDTQGNTIYF. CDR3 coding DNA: TGCGCCAGCAGAGACACCCAAGGAAACACCATATATTTT.

CDR3 protein: CASSQVGGGKAFF. In DNA form, the CDR3 reads TGTGCCAGCAGCCAAGTGGGGGGGGGTAAAGCTTTCTTT. The V call is TRBV3-1 (or the pseudogene TRBV3-2), the J call TRBJ1-1, with a possible D match to TRBD1 (5 bases). Deletions cut 1 base from V and 9 bases from J, with 12 bases between. Germline-derived CDR1 and CDR2 are LGHDT and YNNKEL (reference sequence). This CDR3 has 13 residues.

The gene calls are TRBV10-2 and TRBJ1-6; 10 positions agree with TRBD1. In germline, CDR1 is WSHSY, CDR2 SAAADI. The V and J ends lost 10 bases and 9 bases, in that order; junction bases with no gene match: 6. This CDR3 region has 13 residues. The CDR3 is CATRQGAISPLHF. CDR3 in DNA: TGCGCCACCCGACAGGGGGCGATTTCACCCCTCCACTTT.

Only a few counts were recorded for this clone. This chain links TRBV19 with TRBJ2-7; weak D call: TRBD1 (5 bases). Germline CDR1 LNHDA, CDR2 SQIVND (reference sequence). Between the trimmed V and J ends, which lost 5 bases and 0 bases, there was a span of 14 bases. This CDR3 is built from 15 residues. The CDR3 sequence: CASSLHGQTSYEQYF. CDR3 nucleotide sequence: TGTGCCAGTAGTTTACACGGACAAACCTCCTACGAGCAGTACTTC.

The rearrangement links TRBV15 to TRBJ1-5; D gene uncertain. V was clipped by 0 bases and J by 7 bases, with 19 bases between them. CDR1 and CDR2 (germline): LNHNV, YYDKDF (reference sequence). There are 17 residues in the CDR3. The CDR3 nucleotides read TGTGCCACCAGCAGAGATTTCGGCCTCTCGCTCGGGCAGCCCCAGCATTTT. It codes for CATSRDFGLSLGQPQHF.

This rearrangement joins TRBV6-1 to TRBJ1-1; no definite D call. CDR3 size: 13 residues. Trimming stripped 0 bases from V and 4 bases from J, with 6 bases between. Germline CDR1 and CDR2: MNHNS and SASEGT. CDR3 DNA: TGTGCCAGCAGTGAAGCGCAGTTCACTGAAGCTTTCTTT. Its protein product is CASSEAQFTEAFF.

The CDR3: CSALTTTYEQYF. CDR3 sequence (DNA): TGCAGCGCCTTGACAACCACCTACGAGCAGTACTTC. The chain couples TRBV29-1 to TRBJ2-7; D gene ambiguous. The length of the CDR3 is 12 residues. Germline CDR1 is SQVTM and CDR2 is ANQGSEA. V lost 7 bases, J lost 2 bases, and 12 bases lay in between.

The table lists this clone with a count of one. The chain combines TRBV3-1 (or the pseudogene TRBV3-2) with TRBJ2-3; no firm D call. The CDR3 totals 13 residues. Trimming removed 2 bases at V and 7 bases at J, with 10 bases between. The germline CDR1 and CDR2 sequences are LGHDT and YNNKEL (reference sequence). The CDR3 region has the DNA TGTGCCAGCAGCCAACCCCTAGAGTATACGCAGTATTTT. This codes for CASSQPLEYTQYF.

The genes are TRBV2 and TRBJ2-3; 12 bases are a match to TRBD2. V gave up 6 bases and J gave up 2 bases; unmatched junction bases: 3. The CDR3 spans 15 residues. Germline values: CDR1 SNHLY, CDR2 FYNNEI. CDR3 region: CASRPSGGATDTQYF. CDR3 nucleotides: TGTGCCAGCAGACCTAGCGGGGGGGCCACAGATACGCAGTATTTT.

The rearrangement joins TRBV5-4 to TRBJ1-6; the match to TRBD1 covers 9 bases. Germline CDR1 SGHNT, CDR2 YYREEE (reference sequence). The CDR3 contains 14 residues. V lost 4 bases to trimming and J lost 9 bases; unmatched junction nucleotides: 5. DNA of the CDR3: TGTGCCAGCAGCCCCGGGACAGGGCCTTCACCCCTCCACTTT. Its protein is CASSPGTGPSPLHF.

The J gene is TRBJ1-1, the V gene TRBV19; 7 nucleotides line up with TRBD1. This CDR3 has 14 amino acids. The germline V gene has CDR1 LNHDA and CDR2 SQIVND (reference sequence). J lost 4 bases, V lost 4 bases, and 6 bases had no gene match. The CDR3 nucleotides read TGTGCCAGTAGTAGAAACAGGGGAGGCACTGAAGCTTTCTTT. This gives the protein CASSRNRGGTEAFF.

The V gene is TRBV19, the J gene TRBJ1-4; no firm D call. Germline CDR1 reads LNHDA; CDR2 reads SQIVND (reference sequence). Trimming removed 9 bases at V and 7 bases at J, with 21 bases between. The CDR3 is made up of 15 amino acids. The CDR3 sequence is CASGPRVLAGEKLFF. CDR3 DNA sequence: TGTGCCAGCGGTCCAAGGGTGTTAGCGGGTGAAAAACTGTTTTTT.

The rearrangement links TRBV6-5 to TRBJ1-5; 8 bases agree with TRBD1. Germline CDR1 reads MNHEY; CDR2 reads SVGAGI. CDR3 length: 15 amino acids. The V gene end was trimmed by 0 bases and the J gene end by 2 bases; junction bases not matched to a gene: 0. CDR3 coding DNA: TGTGCCAGCAGTTACTCGACAGGGGGCAATCAGCCCCAGCATTTT. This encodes CASSYSTGGNQPQHF.

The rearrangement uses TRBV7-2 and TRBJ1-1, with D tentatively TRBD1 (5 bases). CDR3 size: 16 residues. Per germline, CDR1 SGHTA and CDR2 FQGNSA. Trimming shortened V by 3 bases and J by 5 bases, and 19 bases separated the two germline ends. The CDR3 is CASSFLGIRVDTEAFF. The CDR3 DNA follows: TGTGCCAGCAGCTTCTTGGGGATCAGGGTGGATACTGAAGCTTTCTTT. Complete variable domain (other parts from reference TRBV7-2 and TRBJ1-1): GAGVSQSPSNKVTEKGKDVELRCDPISGHTALYWYRQSLGQGLEFLIYFQGNSAPDKSGLPSDRFSAERTGGSVSTLTIQRTQQEDSAVYLCASSFLGIRVDTEAFFGQGTRLTVV.

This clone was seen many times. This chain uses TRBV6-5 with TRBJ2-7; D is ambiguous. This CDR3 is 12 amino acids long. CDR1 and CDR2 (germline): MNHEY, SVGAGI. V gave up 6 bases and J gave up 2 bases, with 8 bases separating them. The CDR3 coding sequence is TGTGCCAGCAGGGCGGTTACCTACGAGCAGTACTTC. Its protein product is CASRAVTYEQYF.

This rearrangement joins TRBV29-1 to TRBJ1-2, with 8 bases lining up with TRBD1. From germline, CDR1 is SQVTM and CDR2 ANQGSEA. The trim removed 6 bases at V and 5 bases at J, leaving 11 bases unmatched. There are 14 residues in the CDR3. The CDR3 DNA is TGCAGCGTCGACACAGGGGGACACCTTTATGGCTACACCTTC. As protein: CSVDTGGHLYGYTF.

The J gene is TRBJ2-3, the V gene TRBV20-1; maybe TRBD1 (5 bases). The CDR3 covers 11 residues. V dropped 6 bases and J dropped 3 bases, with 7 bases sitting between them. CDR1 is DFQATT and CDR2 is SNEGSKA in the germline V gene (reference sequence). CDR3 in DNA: TGCAGTGCCCGACAGACAGATACGCAGTATTTT. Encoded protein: CSARQTDTQYF.

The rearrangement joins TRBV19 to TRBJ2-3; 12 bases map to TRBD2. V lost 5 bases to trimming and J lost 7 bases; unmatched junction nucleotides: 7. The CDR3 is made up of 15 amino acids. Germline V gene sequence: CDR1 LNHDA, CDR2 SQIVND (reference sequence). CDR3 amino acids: CASSHRTSGVHTQYF. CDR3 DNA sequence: TGTGCCAGTAGTCACCGGACTAGCGGGGTTCATACGCAGTATTTT.

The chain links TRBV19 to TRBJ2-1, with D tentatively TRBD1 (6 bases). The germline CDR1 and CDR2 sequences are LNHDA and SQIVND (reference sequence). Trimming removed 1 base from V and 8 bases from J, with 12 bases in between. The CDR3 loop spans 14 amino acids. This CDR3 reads CASSIGGGRDEQFF. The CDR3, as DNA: TGTGCCAGTAGTATAGGTGGGGGCCGGGATGAGCAGTTCTTC.

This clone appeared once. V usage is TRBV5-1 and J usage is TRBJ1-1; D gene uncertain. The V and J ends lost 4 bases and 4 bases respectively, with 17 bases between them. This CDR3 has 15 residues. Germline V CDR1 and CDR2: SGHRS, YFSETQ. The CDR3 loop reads CASSTPTGRGTEAFF. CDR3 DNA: TGCGCCAGCAGCACCCCCACGGGCCGGGGCACTGAAGCTTTCTTT.

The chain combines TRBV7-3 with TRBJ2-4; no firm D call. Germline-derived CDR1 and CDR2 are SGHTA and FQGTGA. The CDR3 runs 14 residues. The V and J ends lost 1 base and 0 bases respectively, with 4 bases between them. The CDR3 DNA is TGTGCCAGCAGCTTAAGGCTAGCCAAAAACATTCAGTACTTC. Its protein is CASSLRLAKNIQYF.

CDR3 DNA sequence: TGTGCCTGGAGTGTAAAGGGGGTCCACGAGCAGTACTTC. Protein: CAWSVKGVHEQYF. This chain links TRBV30 with TRBJ2-7; a weak D match, TRBD1 (6 bases). CDR3 length: 13 amino acids. The germline V gene has CDR1 GTSNPN and CDR2 SVGIG (reference sequence). The V and J ends lost 0 bases and 5 bases respectively, with 11 bases between them.

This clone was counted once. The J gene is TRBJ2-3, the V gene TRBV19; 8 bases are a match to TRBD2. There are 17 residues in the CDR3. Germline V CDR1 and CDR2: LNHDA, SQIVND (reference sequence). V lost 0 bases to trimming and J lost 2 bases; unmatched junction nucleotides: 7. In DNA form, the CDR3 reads TGTGCCAGTAGTATAGACCCAGCGGGGGCCTTCACAGATACGCAGTATTTT. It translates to CASSIDPAGAFTDTQYF.

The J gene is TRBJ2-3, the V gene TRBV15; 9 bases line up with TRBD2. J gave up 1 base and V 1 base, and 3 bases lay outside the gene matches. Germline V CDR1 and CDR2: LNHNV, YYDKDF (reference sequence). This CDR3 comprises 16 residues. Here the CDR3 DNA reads TGTGCCACCAGCAGAGGGACTAGCGCCGGCACAGATACGCAGTATTTT. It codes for CATSRGTSAGTDTQYF.